This T cell receptor beta chain originates from a study of neurological immune-mediated disorders. Whole-study results and caveats: When the repertoires were sorted by phylogenetic grouping, those of 18 of 34 multiple sclerosis patients ended up in one related-CDR3 cluster, a possible signature.

Many counts were recorded for this clonotype. Its matching antigen is unknown. It was from 2 million PBMCs stored at -80 C that the unsorted libraries were obtained. The CDR3 consists of 17 residues. Trimming stripped 1 base from V and 1 base from J, with 16 bases between. Per the germline V gene, CDR1 is DFQATT and CDR2 is SNEGSKA (reference sequence). TCRdb called the 5' RACE reads again in MiXCR, with one record for every CDR3 protein. The sample holds approximately 82,000 distinct CDR3 sequences, about 2.5% seen once. Sequences were obtained from PBMCs. The sequence came from a woman in her 30s with multiple sclerosis. The gene calls are TRBV20-1 and TRBJ1-4, with D tentatively TRBD1 (6 bases). The CDR3 loop is CSARGRGTGRTNEKLFF. The CDR3 region has the DNA TGCAGTGCTAGAGGACGGGGAACAGGGAGAACTAATGAAAAACTGTTTTTT.